A single sample is the source of the 15 T cell receptor beta chains below, sequenced in a study of a mutant IDH1 vaccine in newly diagnosed glioma. Their antigen targets remain unknown. Time point described: week 47, end of study. The vaccine gave 300 ug of a 20-mer mutant IDH1 peptide subcutaneously per dose. Sequenced by immunoSEQ multiplex PCR; TCRdb stores in-frame clones only, minus some. The table has some 50,000 clones, roughly 61% seen once. Source: peripheral blood mononuclear cells (PBMCs), taken from a glioma patient whose treatment included an IDH1 peptide vaccine. These receptors all come from a man aged 35 to 55 with glioma. Some clones in this sample may be carry-over from other donors' samples.

The J gene is TRBJ1-1, the V gene TRBV29-1; D is possibly TRBD1 (5 bases). V was trimmed by 7 bases and J by 11 bases, leaving 14 bases between them. CDR3 size: 10 residues. CDR1 is SQVTM, CDR2 ANQGSEA, per germline. CDR3 loop: CSGGERAAFF. The CDR3 region has the DNA TGCAGCGGGGGCGAGAGGGCCGCTTTCTTT.

The chain joins TRBV5-4 to TRBJ2-7; tentative D call: TRBD1 (5 bases). Germline CDR1 reads SGHNT; CDR2 reads YYREEE (reference sequence). CDR3 length equals 15 residues. With 2 bases removed from V and 3 bases from J, the gap between germline ends came to 15 bases. CDR3 DNA: TGTGCCAGCAGCTTCGACCAGGGTTTAAGCTACGAGCAGTACTTC. The encoded protein is CASSFDQGLSYEQYF.

The J gene is TRBJ2-5, the V gene TRBV7-9; 8 nucleotides agree with TRBD2. This CDR3 contains 13 residues. The germline V gene has CDR1 SEHNR and CDR2 FQNEAQ (reference sequence). Trimming removed 5 bases from V and 4 bases from J; junction bases left unmatched: 3. In DNA form, the CDR3 reads TGTGCCAGCAGCGAGCGGGGGCGAGAGACCCAGTACTTC. It specifies CASSERGRETQYF.

This clone was detected once. V gene TRBV6-5 combines with J gene TRBJ1-1; no clear D gene. V was trimmed by 0 bases and J by 1 base, leaving 6 bases between them. This CDR3 comprises 14 residues. Germline loops: CDR1 MNHEY, CDR2 SVGAGI. The CDR3 reads CASSYSGKNTEAFF. The CDR3 nucleotides read TGTGCCAGCAGTTACTCGGGAAAGAACACTGAAGCTTTCTTT.

In this sample, this clone is medium-sized (0.01 to 0.1%). This sequence joins TRBV30 and TRBJ2-1, with 9 nucleotides matching TRBD2. V was pared by 6 bases and J by 4 bases, with 10 bases of the junction left unmatched. CDR3 length equals 15 residues. In germline, CDR1 is GTSNPN, CDR2 SVGIG (reference sequence). CDR3 DNA: TGTGCCTGTCCCGAAAGAAGCGGGGGGTACAATGAGCAGTTCTTC. Amino acids: CACPERSGGYNEQFF.

This clone was detected a few times. V is TRBV9 and J is TRBJ2-5; 9 positions match TRBD1. V dropped 4 bases and J dropped 4; count of bases not matched to a gene: 11. Germline V lookup: CDR1 SGDLS, CDR2 YYNGEE. The CDR3 runs 16 residues. For the CDR3, the DNA is TGTGCCAGCAGCCCCGCTCCCCGGACAGGGGCAGAGACCCAGTACTTC. This translates into CASSPAPRTGAETQYF.

The gene calls are TRBV5-1 and TRBJ1-6, with D perhaps TRBD1 (5 bases). Per the germline V gene, CDR1 is SGHRS and CDR2 is YFSETQ. Trimming took off 4 bases at V and 10 bases at J, with 15 bases between the two ends. This CDR3 comprises 14 residues. For the CDR3, the DNA is TGCGCCAGCAGCGTGGACAAGGTCCCGTCACCCCTCCACTTT. It is translated as CASSVDKVPSPLHF.

CDR3 DNA: TGTGCCAGTGTACAACAGGGGTCCGCCGGTGGCTACACCTTC. It translates to CASVQQGSAGGYTF. The chain carries TRBV19 and TRBJ1-2; TRBD1 aligns across 7 bases. With 8 bases clipped from V and 7 bases from J, the junction kept 13 bases outside the gene matches. The germline CDR1 and CDR2 sequences are LNHDA and SQIVND (reference sequence). The CDR3 length is 14 residues.

The rearrangement joins TRBV28 to TRBJ1-2, with TRBD1 identical over 9 bases. The CDR3 has 14 amino acids. Germline CDR1 MDHEN, CDR2 SYDVKM. Trimming at V came to 6 bases and at J to 6 bases, leaving 8 bases not matched to a gene. DNA of the CDR3: TGTGCCAGCAGAGGACAGGGGTGGGGCCATGGCTACACCTTC. It specifies CASRGQGWGHGYTF.

The V call is TRBV2, the J call TRBJ1-2; the D gene is possibly TRBD1 (6 bases). The CDR3 is made up of 13 amino acids. The ends were cut back, 5 bases at V and 8 bases at J, with 15 bases in the middle. Germline loops: CDR1 SNHLY, CDR2 FYNNEI. The CDR3 region is CASSRDQGLGYTF. The CDR3 nucleotides read TGTGCCAGCAGTCGGGACCAGGGGCTGGGCTACACCTTC.

The chain uses TRBV7-3 and TRBJ2-7, with no clear D. The germline gives CDR1 SGHTA, CDR2 FQGTGA. The CDR3 is made up of 14 amino acids. The germline V and J ends were trimmed by 1 base and 1 base, with 8 bases remaining between them. CDR3 sequence reads: CASSLKVGSYEQYF. CDR3 bases: TGTGCCAGCAGCTTAAAGGTAGGGTCCTACGAGCAGTACTTC.

The V call is TRBV6-1, the J call TRBJ1-1; 7 bases fit TRBD1. V lost 4 bases to trimming and J lost 4 bases; unmatched junction nucleotides: 9. CDR1 MNHNS and CDR2 SASEGT come from the germline V gene. This CDR3 region has 15 residues. The CDR3 coding sequence is TGTGCCAGCAGTGCCCGGGACAGCGGTGGCACTGAAGCTTTCTTT. Amino acids: CASSARDSGGTEAFF.

This clone has only a few counts. V is TRBV27 and J is TRBJ2-3; D perhaps matches TRBD1 (6 bases). V lost 5 bases and J lost 2, with 11 bases in between. Germline V gene lookup returns CDR1 MNHEY and CDR2 SMNVEV (reference sequence). The CDR3 length is 14 residues. Here the CDR3 reads CASSPWTATDTQYF. In DNA, the CDR3 is TGTGCCAGCAGTCCGTGGACAGCCACAGATACGCAGTATTTT.

This clone was counted between two and nine times. The chain is built from TRBV6-6 and TRBJ1-1; D not resolved. The CDR3 is made up of 16 amino acids. Germline V gene data show CDR1 as MNHNY and CDR2 as SVGAGI (reference sequence). V was trimmed by 5 bases and J by 0 bases, leaving 16 bases between them. The CDR3 spells CASSRQTGVLNTEAFF. CDR3 bases: TGTGCCAGCAGTCGACAAACCGGGGTACTGAACACTGAAGCTTTCTTT.

This rearrangement joins TRBV6-1 to TRBJ2-5; 7 bases agree with TRBD2. Unmatched junction bases numbered 4, after V lost 5 bases and J lost 1 base. Germline CDR1 reads MNHNS; CDR2 reads SASEGT. The CDR3 is 14 residues long. The DNA of the CDR3 is TGTGCCAGCAGTCTCAGCGGGGCCCAAGAGACCCAGTACTTC. Encoded protein: CASSLSGAQETQYF.